This T cell receptor beta chain is from a study of blood T cell repertoires in COVID-19. Across the study: PBMCs, B-cell-depleted T cells, or T cells were the source of the cDNA or gDNA that made up the material.

Germline loops: CDR1 SGHKS, CDR2 YYEKEE (reference sequence). There are 14 residues in the CDR3. V lost 3 bases and J 4 bases, leaving 12 bases between the germline ends. The method was immunoSEQ multiplex PCR; TCRdb's version includes in-frame clones alone and lacks a portion of them. The profile covers over 150,000 clones, with 84% appearing a single time and about 2.7% taken by the ten largest. This chain links TRBV5-5 with TRBJ2-3; D might be TRBD2 (5 bases). The material sequenced was peripheral blood. This receptor was identified in a woman older than 75 with COVID-19, enrolled during active disease. CDR3 protein: CASSSAPGADTQYF. CDR3 in DNA: TGTGCCAGCAGCTCGGCCCCCGGGGCAGATACGCAGTATTTT. Full variable domain (missing parts from reference TRBV5-5 and TRBJ2-3): DAGVTQSPTHLIKTRGQQVTLRCSPISGHKSVSWYQQVLGQGPQFIFQYYEKEERGRGNFPDRFSARQFPNYSSELNVNALLLGDSALYLCASSSAPGADTQYFGPGTRLTVL.